Listed below are T cell receptor beta chains from one sample, sequenced in a study of T cells after yellow fever vaccination. Each CDR3 protein gets one entry after TCRdb re-called the 5' RACE reads with MiXCR. This sample has hundreds of thousands of distinct CDR3 sequences, with roughly 3.9% found just once. Sequences were derived from PBMCs, sampled 5 days after the yellow fever booster vaccination. These TCRs come from a man aged 18-30 years who received the YFV17D yellow fever vaccine. CDR3s include the opening cysteine and the closing phenylalanine or tryptophan. The D gene is left open where the match is weak. Some rows have no size entry. The others give once, few or many, or a class for an expanded clone.

J gene | V gene | D gene | clone size | CDR3 protein | CDR3 DNA
TRBJ2-3 | TRBV20-1 | TRBD1 | - | CSGRDDFTGAGTDTQYF | TGCAGTGGTAGAGATGATTTTACAGGGGCTGGCACAGATACGCAGTATTTT
TRBJ2-3 | TRBV29-1 | TRBD2 | - | CSASGGLTDTQYF | TGCAGCGCTAGCGGGGGCCTCACAGATACGCAGTATTTT
TRBJ2-3 | TRBV11-2 | TRBD2 | few | CASSPRTSGGFSDTQYF | TGTGCCAGCAGCCCCCGGACTAGCGGGGGGTTTTCAGATACGCAGTATTTT
TRBJ1-5 | TRBV7-9 | - | - | CASSLVRRGAAQPQHF | TGTGCCAGCAGCTTAGTCCGGAGAGGGGCGGCACAGCCCCAGCATTTT
TRBJ1-6 | TRBV12-3/TRBV12-4 | TRBD1 | few | CASGTGAYSPLHF | TGTGCCAGCGGAACAGGGGCCTATTCACCCCTCCACTTT
TRBJ2-2 | TRBV10-3 | - | - | CAISGQATGELFF | TGTGCCATCAGTGGGCAGGCCACCGGGGAGCTGTTTTTT
TRBJ1-2 | TRBV27 | - | - | CASKVMESGGYTF | TGTGCCAGCAAAGTCATGGAGTCCGGTGGCTACACCTTC
TRBJ2-1 | TRBV12-3/TRBV12-4 | - | - | CASSFLQYNEQFF | TGTGCCAGCAGTTTTCTACAGTACAATGAGCAGTTCTTC
TRBJ1-3 | TRBV5-1 | - | - | CASRNRDSGNTIYF | TGCGCCAGCAGAAACAGGGACTCTGGAAACACCATATATTTT
TRBJ1-2 | TRBV3-1 | - | few | CASTSDSKYSYGYTF | TGTGCCAGCACTTCGGACAGTAAATACTCCTATGGCTACACCTTC
TRBJ1-5 | TRBV10-3 | - | many | CAISEVRGGPNQPQHF | TGTGCCATCAGTGAAGTTCGGGGGGGTCCCAATCAGCCCCAGCATTTT
TRBJ2-1 | TRBV7-2 | - | many | CASSLGQNNEQFF | TGTGCCAGCAGCTTAGGGCAGAACAATGAGCAGTTCTTC
TRBJ1-4 | TRBV15 | - | - | CATRRANEKLFF | TGTGCCACCAGGAGGGCGAATGAAAAACTGTTTTTT
TRBJ2-7 | TRBV18 | - | - | CASSPPSVFHEQYF | TGTGCCAGCTCACCCCCGTCTGTCTTCCACGAGCAGTACTTC
TRBJ2-3 | TRBV12-3/TRBV12-4 | TRBD2 | few | CASSQPRGGIQDTQYF | TGTGCCAGCAGCCAACCCCGGGGGGGCATTCAAGATACGCAGTATTTT
TRBJ2-5 | TRBV6-5 | TRBD2 | many | CASSYSSSGGLSQETQYF | TGTGCCAGCAGTTACTCGTCTAGCGGGGGGCTCTCTCAAGAGACCCAGTACTTC
TRBJ2-3 | TRBV25-1 | TRBD2 | - | CASSEFGTSGGGADTQYF | TGTGCCAGCAGTGAATTCGGGACTAGCGGGGGAGGGGCAGATACGCAGTATTTT
TRBJ2-7 | TRBV12-3/TRBV12-4 | - | many | CASSLARPIHEQYF | TGTGCCAGCAGTTTAGCGCGGCCGATCCACGAGCAGTACTTC
TRBJ2-2 | TRBV19 | - | - | CASSRQDQHTGELFF | TGTGCCAGTAGCAGACAGGACCAGCACACCGGGGAGCTGTTTTTT
TRBJ2-3 | TRBV7-3 | TRBD2 | few | CASSPLAGGRTDTQYF | TGTGCCAGCAGCCCCCTAGCGGGGGGCCGCACAGATACGCAGTATTTT
TRBJ2-5 | TRBV19 | - | - | CASSPRAQESSETQYF | TGTGCCAGTAGTCCCCGGGCCCAGGAGTCGTCAGAGACCCAGTACTTC
TRBJ1-1 | TRBV11-2 | - | many | CASTPWGGLTEAFF | TGTGCCAGCACCCCTTGGGGGGGGCTAACTGAAGCTTTCTTT
TRBJ2-3 | TRBV5-5 | - | - | CASSVLGGSPSTDTQYF | TGTGCCAGCAGCGTGTTGGGGGGCAGCCCTAGCACAGATACGCAGTATTTT
TRBJ2-3 | TRBV2 | TRBD1 | many | CATGQESTDTQYF | TGTGCCACCGGACAGGAAAGCACAGATACGCAGTATTTT
TRBJ2-4 | TRBV5-4 | - | - | CASSLATKDIQYF | TGTGCCAGCAGCTTGGCTACTAAGGACATTCAGTACTTC
TRBJ1-3 | TRBV5-1 | - | few | CASSLEIAAHAGNTIYF | TGCGCCAGCAGCTTGGAAATCGCGGCCCACGCTGGAAACACCATATATTTT
TRBJ2-1 | TRBV28 | TRBD2 | many | CASSSPRGGGETYNEQFF | TGTGCCAGCAGTTCCCCTCGCGGTGGGGGGGAAACCTACAATGAGCAGTTCTTC
TRBJ2-2 | TRBV9 | - | - | CASSADQNTGELFF | TGTGCCAGCAGCGCGGACCAAAACACCGGGGAGCTGTTTTTT
TRBJ1-2 | TRBV7-2 | - | - | CASSSLTKNYGYTF | TGTGCCAGCAGCTCGTTGACAAAGAACTATGGCTACACCTTC
TRBJ2-1 | TRBV24-1 | - | few | CATSDLYYNEQFF | TGTGCCACCAGTGATTTGTATTACAATGAGCAGTTCTTC
TRBJ1-1 | TRBV6-5 | - | - | CASSTLRVRDTEAFF | TGTGCCAGCAGTACCCTAAGGGTCCGGGACACTGAAGCTTTCTTT
TRBJ1-4 | TRBV29-1 | - | many | CSVEFRGGGEKLFF | TGCAGCGTTGAGTTCCGGGGAGGGGGTGAAAAACTGTTTTTT
TRBJ2-1 | TRBV5-1 | - | many | CASSLATYNEQFF | TGCGCCAGCAGCTTGGCGACCTACAATGAGCAGTTCTTC
TRBJ2-2 | TRBV2 | - | few | CASSVGHVLSGELFF | TGTGCCAGCAGTGTGGGACATGTCCTATCCGGGGAGCTGTTTTTT
TRBJ2-2 | TRBV28 | - | few | CASSLGRMGTGELFF | TGTGCCAGCAGTTTAGGGCGGATGGGCACCGGGGAGCTGTTTTTT
TRBJ1-2 | TRBV19 | - | few | CASSNRIRLTNYGYTF | TGTGCCAGTAGTAACCGGATCCGACTGACTAACTATGGCTACACCTTC
TRBJ1-5 | TRBV6-5 | TRBD1 | - | CASSITGTGGGQPQHF | TGTGCCAGCAGTATAACCGGGACAGGGGGCGGTCAGCCCCAGCATTTT
TRBJ1-2 | TRBV15 | - | few | CATLADGYTF | TGTGCCACCCTGGCGGATGGCTACACCTTC
TRBJ2-7 | TRBV5-8 | - | few | CASIIFEGITYEQYF | TGTGCCAGCATCATCTTTGAGGGAATAACCTACGAGCAGTACTTC
TRBJ2-1 | TRBV11-3 | - | - | CASSLEWGAGNEQFF | TGTGCCAGCAGCTTAGAATGGGGGGCCGGGAATGAGCAGTTCTTC
TRBJ2-2 | TRBV9 | - | - | CASSAQGTGELFF | TGTGCCAGCAGCGCCCAAGGAACCGGGGAGCTGTTTTTT
TRBJ2-5 | TRBV25-1 | TRBD1 | few | CASSESGQQETQYF | TGTGCCAGCAGTGAATCGGGACAGCAAGAGACCCAGTACTTC
TRBJ2-3 | TRBV7-3 | - | - | CASRETGYTDTQYF | TGTGCCAGCAGAGAAACAGGTTACACAGATACGCAGTATTTT